The clone carrying this TCR beta chain has a handful of counts. This record belongs to a study of CD8+ T cells in alopecia areata. Overall study context: For the treated group, dosing was oral tofacitinib at 5 to 10 mg twice daily.

The CDR3 has 16 residues. The germline V gene has CDR1 LGHNA and CDR2 YSLEER. V was pared by 1 base and J by 8 bases, with 17 bases between. Extraction of RNA preceded its reverse transcription into cDNA, which served as the sequencing template. Only in-frame clones appear in the TCRdb table, and some are missing; sequencing was by immunoSEQ multiplex PCR. The sample records 160,000 or so clones, 50% to 65% being singletons. Sample: CD8+ T cells sorted from blood, taken at week 0. The rearrangement links TRBV4-3 to TRBJ1-4; D is unresolved. The sequence was collected from a human donor with alopecia areata. CDR3 sequence reads: CASSQVTSRVEEKLFF. The CDR3 DNA sequence: TGCGCCAGCAGCCAAGTTACCAGTCGGGTTGAGGAAAAACTGTTTTTT.